The 15 T cell receptor beta chains below come from one sample, sequenced in a study of blood T cell repertoires in COVID-19. Clones were sequenced by immunoSEQ multiplex PCR, and TCRdb holds only the in-frame ones, with some missing. The profile shows fewer than 75,000 clones, around 87% of them singletons. The sample taken for sequencing was peripheral blood. These receptors all come from a man in his fifties or sixties with active or convalescent COVID-19.

The J gene is TRBJ1-5, the V gene TRBV2, with TRBD1 identical over 8 bases. V lost 5 bases, J lost 1 base, and 4 bases stayed unmatched. This CDR3 comprises 15 residues. Germline assignment: CDR1 SNHLY and CDR2 FYNNEI. CDR3 region: CASSPDRGSNQPQHF. CDR3 in DNA: TGTGCCAGCAGTCCCGACAGGGGAAGCAATCAGCCCCAGCATTTT.

This chain connects TRBV7-9 to TRBJ1-6; possible D gene TRBD1, 5 bases. Trimming took 5 bases from V and 7 from J, leaving 18 bases between them. The germline V gene encodes CDR1 SEHNR and CDR2 FQNEAQ (reference sequence). This CDR3 has 16 amino acids. The CDR3 is CASSTMGLYGNSPLHF. CDR3 nucleotide sequence: TGTGCCAGCAGCACTATGGGACTCTACGGAAATTCACCCCTCCACTTT.

The genes are TRBV5-8 and TRBJ1-2; 9 positions match TRBD1. CDR1 is SGHTS, CDR2 YDEGEE, per germline. The CDR3 covers 15 residues. V dropped 5 bases and J dropped 4; count of bases not matched to a gene: 9. CDR3 residues: CASSSPDRGFYGYTF. The DNA for the CDR3 is TGTGCCAGCAGTTCTCCGGACAGGGGCTTCTATGGCTACACCTTC.

The CDR3 spells CANTLQGSNQPQHF. In DNA, the CDR3 is TGTGCCAACACACTACAGGGGAGCAATCAGCCCCAGCATTTT. This chain joins TRBV2 and TRBJ1-5; 7 bases align to TRBD1. After removal of 10 bases from V and 1 base from J, the junction contained 7 bases not matched to a gene. The V gene's germline CDR1 is SNHLY and CDR2 FYNNEI. The CDR3 has 14 amino acids.

V usage is TRBV5-4 and J usage is TRBJ2-1, with 13 positions matching TRBD2. The CDR3 has 16 residues. J gave up 5 bases and V 4 bases, and 6 bases lay outside the gene matches. The germline gives CDR1 SGHNT, CDR2 YYREEE (reference sequence). The CDR3 DNA sequence: TGTGCCAGCAGCCCAGCCGGGACTAGCGGGAACAATGAGCAGTTCTTC. Translation gives CASSPAGTSGNNEQFF.

This chain connects TRBV7-2 to TRBJ1-5; D gene uncertain. Germline V gives CDR1 SGHTA, CDR2 FQGNSA. CDR3 size: 13 residues. The V end was cut by 5 bases, the J end by 5 bases, with 10 bases between. The CDR3 DNA reads TGTGCCAGCAGCGATGGGCAGTATCAGCCCCAGCATTTT. It translates to CASSDGQYQPQHF.

V and J are TRBV12-5 and TRBJ1-5; tentative D call: TRBD1 (5 bases). Per the germline V gene, CDR1 is LGHNT and CDR2 is FRNRAP. This CDR3 has 20 residues. Trimming shortened V by 7 bases and J by 6 bases, and 34 bases separated the two germline ends. Here the CDR3 reads CASASPGHGQKVTGGQPQHF. The CDR3 bases are TGTGCTAGTGCCTCACCCGGTCATGGACAAAAAGTTACAGGTGGTCAGCCCCAGCATTTT. The variable domain in full, completed from reference TRBV12-5 and TRBJ1-5, reads DARVTQTPRHKVTEMGQEVTMRCQPILGHNTVFWYRQTMMQGLELLAYFRNRAPLDDSGMPKDRFSAEMPDATLATLKIQPSEPRDSAVYFCASASPGHGQKVTGGQPQHFGDGTRLSIL.

This chain connects TRBV29-1 to TRBJ2-7, with D possibly being TRBD2 (6 bases). The CDR3 runs to 15 residues. CDR1 is SQVTM and CDR2 is ANQGSEA in the germline V gene. Trimming left V 6 bases short and J 9 bases short, with 27 bases between. The CDR3 nucleotides are TGCAGCGTAACCCCCGCTTGGAGGGGAGCGGAGGGGCAGTACTTC. It encodes CSVTPAWRGAEGQYF.

J is TRBJ1-2 and V is TRBV18; 12 bases match TRBD1. V gave up 3 bases and J gave up 6 bases; unmatched junction bases: 2. The germline V gene has CDR1 KGHSH and CDR2 LQKENI. This CDR3 comprises 14 residues. CDR3 residues: CASSPGQGADGYTF. In DNA form, the CDR3 reads TGTGCCAGCTCACCGGGACAGGGGGCTGATGGCTACACCTTC.

J is TRBJ2-1 and V is TRBV7-9; 9 bases are a match to TRBD2. CDR1 and CDR2 (germline): SEHNR, FQNEAQ (reference sequence). V was clipped by 5 bases and J by 4 bases; unmatched bases: 6. The CDR3 covers 15 residues. The CDR3 region is CASSEKSGRYNEQFF. DNA for the CDR3: TGTGCCAGCAGCGAAAAGAGCGGGAGGTACAATGAGCAGTTCTTC. Filled out from reference TRBV7-9 and TRBJ2-1, the complete variable domain reads DTGVSQNPRHKITKRGQNVTFRCDPISEHNRLYWYRQTLGQGPEFLTYFQNEAQLEKSRLLSDRFSAERPKGSFSTLEIQRTEQGDSAMYLCASSEKSGRYNEQFFGPGTRLTVL.

The table lists this clone with a few counts. J is TRBJ1-2 and V is TRBV5-4; 7 bases agree with TRBD1. The CDR3 runs to 15 residues. Germline V gene data show CDR1 as SGHNT and CDR2 as YYREEE (reference sequence). The V segment lost 3 bases and the J segment 2 bases; nucleotides outside the gene matches: 7. The CDR3 spells CASSSPGQTNYGYTF. DNA for the CDR3: TGTGCCAGCAGCTCGCCGGGACAGACGAACTATGGCTACACCTTC.

The CDR3 DNA is TGTGCCAGTAGTATAGATTCTCGTTCCAGGGTAGATCAGCCCCAGCATTTT. Its protein product is CASSIDSRSRVDQPQHF. The chain links TRBV19 to TRBJ1-5; the D gene is possibly TRBD1 (5 bases). The germline CDR1 and CDR2 sequences are LNHDA and SQIVND (reference sequence). The V end lost 0 bases, the J end lost 5 bases, and 17 bases lay between the germline ends. CDR3 size: 17 residues. The full variable domain, completed using reference TRBV19 and TRBJ1-5, is DGGITQSPKYLFRKEGQNVTLSCEQNLNHDAMYWYRQDPGQGLRLIYYSQIVNDFQKGDIAEGYSVSREKKESFPLTVTSAQKNPTAFYLCASSIDSRSRVDQPQHFGDGTRLSIL.

This chain links TRBV18 with TRBJ2-1; the D gene is possibly TRBD2 (7 bases). CDR1 and CDR2 (germline): KGHSH, LQKENI. The V end lost 1 base, the J end lost 7 bases, and 20 bases lay between the germline ends. This CDR3 is built from 17 residues. The CDR3 region is CASSPRSVGGQYNEQFF. CDR3 bases: TGTGCCAGCTCACCACGTAGTGTGGGGGGGCAATATAATGAGCAGTTCTTC.

The table lists this clone with a few counts. The V gene is TRBV3-1 (or the pseudogene TRBV3-2), the J gene TRBJ1-2, with unresolved D. V was pared by 4 bases and J by 5 bases, with 8 bases between. There are 12 residues in the CDR3. The germline V gene has CDR1 LGHDT and CDR2 YNNKEL (reference sequence). The CDR3 loop is CASSRRMYGYTF. The CDR3 DNA is TGTGCCAGCAGCCGGCGGATGTATGGCTACACCTTC.

The chain joins TRBV29-1 to TRBJ2-2, with 11 positions matching TRBD2. This CDR3 contains 16 residues. Losses at the gene ends were 6 bases for V and 4 bases for J; bases not matched to a gene: 10. Germline CDR1 and CDR2: SQVTM and ANQGSEA. CDR3 in amino acids: CSVTTSGGPITGELFF. In DNA form, the CDR3 reads TGCAGCGTGACTACTAGCGGGGGACCCATCACCGGGGAGCTGTTTTTT.